This T cell receptor beta chain was sequenced in a study of T cells expressing NK-cell markers. As for the study in general: The TCR beta repertoires originated in sorted CD3+CD56+NKG2C+, CD3+CD56+NKG2C- and CD3+CD56-NKG2C+ T cells. Points from the study as a whole: About 1.0-7.0% of CD8+ T cells in about six donors belonged to dominant NKG2C+ clonotypes. One observes that, in several donors, these clonotypes were also the leading ones within the CD3+CD56-NKG2C+ fraction.

Scientists made TCR beta cDNA using 5'RACE template switching with UMIs. TCRdb reprocessed the 5' RACE reads and reports one entry per CDR3 protein, with no DNA. The listing records about 410,000 distinct CDR3 sequences. On this clonotype: Its matching antigen is unknown.

From germline, CDR1 is MNHEY and CDR2 SVGAGI. The CDR3 covers 15 residues. The chain carries TRBV6-5 and TRBJ1-5; TCRdb gives TRBD1 as the D gene, but with no DNA this cannot be confirmed. The clonotype was recovered from a woman aged 50 to 65 in good health. The sample was blood T cells: a sorted CD56 or NKG2C T cell subset, CD4+ or CD8+ T cells, or bulk PBMC T cells (not recorded which). The CDR3 here is CASRLSGQGYQPQHF.